These 27 T cell receptor beta chains originate from one sample sequenced in a study of OX40 agonist ivuxolimab in advanced cancers. TCRdb's table, derived via immunoSEQ multiplex PCR, lists solely in-frame clones and lacks some. The sample lists roughly 81,000 clones, approximately 95% occurring once. The sample in question was CD4+ or CD8+ T cells sorted from blood, obtained in a trial of the OX40 agonist ivuxolimab. The origin of the receptors is an adult with an advanced solid tumor such as melanoma, head and neck, liver or kidney cancer.

The table lists this clone with a count of one. This chain joins TRBV27 and TRBJ2-3; no firm D call. There are 15 residues in the CDR3. The V gene's germline CDR1 is MNHEY and CDR2 SMNVEV (reference sequence). Trimming stripped 3 bases from V and 6 bases from J, with 16 bases between. This CDR3 reads CASSFGQPSLDTQYF. The CDR3 coding sequence is TGTGCCAGCAGTTTTGGGCAACCCTCTCTGGATACGCAGTATTTT.

This chain links TRBV7-3 with TRBJ1-3; D is uncertain. The germline V gene has CDR1 SGHTA and CDR2 FQGTGA. The V gene lost 2 bases and the J gene lost 8 bases, with 10 bases spanning the gap. The CDR3 covers 13 residues. CDR3 nucleotides: TGTGCCAGCAGCTTAGCGCGGGCAGACACCATATATTTT. The encoded protein is CASSLARADTIYF.

V gene TRBV5-1 combines with J gene TRBJ2-2; 9 nucleotides match TRBD1. The ends lost 3 bases at V and 6 bases at J; junction bases unmatched: 6. The CDR3 loop spans 15 amino acids. The V gene's germline CDR1 is SGHRS and CDR2 YFSETQ. CDR3 in amino acids: CASSYGQGWAGELFF. Written as DNA, the CDR3 is TGCGCCAGCAGCTACGGACAGGGGTGGGCCGGGGAGCTGTTTTTT.

This clone has a single count. The genes are TRBV2 and TRBJ1-2; a weak D match, TRBD1 (5 bases). Trimming cost V 4 bases and J 6 bases, with 21 bases left between them. In germline, CDR1 is SNHLY, CDR2 FYNNEI. The CDR3 covers 16 residues. The DNA of the CDR3 is TGTGCCAGCAGTGTTACTGGGACTTCCCAAAAGCATGGCTACACCTTC. Translating it yields CASSVTGTSQKHGYTF.

The V call is TRBV7-8, the J call TRBJ2-1, with D uncertain. Trimming pared 0 bases from V and 0 bases from J, leaving 15 bases between. This CDR3 is 18 amino acids long. CDR1 is SGHVS and CDR2 is FQNEAQ in the germline V gene. This CDR3 is CASSLATFWVGSYNEQFF. In nucleotides, the CDR3 is TGTGCCAGCAGCTTAGCGACGTTTTGGGTAGGCTCCTACAATGAGCAGTTCTTC.

The gene calls are TRBV10-2 and TRBJ2-3; TRBD2 aligns across 12 bases. The V and J ends lost 7 bases and 0 bases, in that order; junction bases with no gene match: 8. Germline CDR1 WSHSY, CDR2 SAAADI. This CDR3 is 17 amino acids long. The CDR3 DNA follows: TGCGCCAGCATGGGACTAGCGGGTGTCTCTAGCACAGATACGCAGTATTTT. Translated, it gives CASMGLAGVSSTDTQYF.

The CDR3 loop is CASSQVVRQGLFDSPLHF. CDR3 bases: TGTGCCAGCAGCCAAGTTGTGAGACAGGGCTTATTTGACTCACCCCTCCACTTT. The chain is built from TRBV4-2 and TRBJ1-6, with 7 bases matching TRBD1. Germline V CDR1 and CDR2: LGHNA, YNFKEQ. The CDR3 loop spans 18 amino acids. Trimming removed 1 base from V and 10 bases from J; junction bases left unmatched: 16.

A note on this clone: One end of the junction does not line up with germline, which may come from a read error. The genes are TRBV4-1 and TRBJ1-1; tentatively, D is TRBD1 (6 bases). Germline V gene lookup returns CDR1 MGHRA and CDR2 YSYEKL. This CDR3 has 14 amino acids. This CDR3 is CVSSPGQLNTEAFF. CDR3 bases: TGCGTCAGCAGCCCCGGACAGTTGAACACTGAAGCTTTCTTT.

This clone has just a few counts. This sequence joins TRBV30 and TRBJ1-1; 10 nucleotides align to TRBD1. Germline-derived CDR1 and CDR2 are GTSNPN and SVGIG (reference sequence). V was clipped by 3 bases and J by 5 bases; unmatched bases: 3. CDR3 size: 13 residues. The CDR3 sequence is CAWRGTGVTEAFF. In nucleotides, the CDR3 is TGTGCCTGGAGGGGGACAGGGGTGACTGAAGCTTTCTTT.

As to this clone: Other DNA sequences in the sample encode the same CDR3. The J gene is TRBJ2-7, the V gene TRBV27; TRBD1 aligns across 7 bases. This CDR3 has 15 residues. Germline V gene data show CDR1 as MNHEY and CDR2 as SMNVEV (reference sequence). With 5 bases clipped from V and 2 bases from J, the junction kept 9 bases outside the gene matches. The CDR3 nucleotides read TGTGCCAGCAGTCCTAGACAGGGTCCCCCCTACGAGCAGTACTTC. This gives the protein CASSPRQGPPYEQYF.

This clone appeared once. The rearrangement uses TRBV7-9 and TRBJ2-7, with TRBD1 as a possible D gene (5 bases). CDR3 size: 14 residues. Germline V gene sequence: CDR1 SEHNR, CDR2 FQNEAQ (reference sequence). V lost 1 base and J lost 0, with 7 bases in between. In DNA form, the CDR3 reads TGTGCCAGCAGCTTAGGGGGCACCTCCTACGAGCAGTACTTC. Translation gives CASSLGGTSYEQYF.

This clone has only a few counts. The chain has TRBV28 and TRBJ2-5; no firm D call. V was clipped by 5 bases and J by 1 base, with 11 bases between them. Germline CDR1 MDHEN, CDR2 SYDVKM. The length of the CDR3 is 14 residues. The CDR3: CASSQAGLQETQYF. The CDR3 DNA sequence: TGTGCCAGCAGTCAAGCAGGCCTCCAAGAGACCCAGTACTTC.

The V and J genes are TRBV6-5 and TRBJ1-1; 9 positions agree with TRBD1. The CDR3 is 11 residues long. V shed 5 bases, J shed 9 bases, and the junction held 1 base outside the gene matches. Looked up from germline, CDR1 is MNHEY and CDR2 is SVGAGI. The CDR3 is CASSHRGQAFF. The CDR3 coding sequence is TGTGCCAGCAGTCACAGGGGGCAAGCTTTCTTT.

V gene TRBV2 combines with J gene TRBJ2-3; D may correspond to TRBD1 or TRBD2 (5 bases each). Germline V CDR1 and CDR2: SNHLY, FYNNEI. This CDR3 contains 14 residues. Trimming took 6 bases from V and 0 from J, leaving 10 bases between them. The CDR3: CASRPGRSTDTQYF. The CDR3 DNA follows: TGTGCCAGCAGGCCGGGACGGAGCACAGATACGCAGTATTTT.

The chain uses TRBV9 and TRBJ2-7; D not certain. Germline V CDR1 and CDR2: SGDLS, YYNGEE. With 4 bases removed from V and 5 bases from J, the gap between germline ends came to 13 bases. The CDR3 runs to 13 residues. The CDR3, as DNA: TGTGCCAGCAGCCCTCCCTTGAAGGACGAGCAGTACTTC. This gives the protein CASSPPLKDEQYF.

V and J are TRBV19 and TRBJ2-2; no definite D call. The CDR3 runs 15 residues. Germline V gives CDR1 LNHDA, CDR2 SQIVND (reference sequence). V was clipped by 8 bases and J by 0 bases, with 13 bases between them. The CDR3 region has the DNA TGTGCCAGTGGAATATACAGTGCGAACACCGGGGAGCTGTTTTTT. Protein: CASGIYSANTGELFF.

CDR3 nucleotides: TGTGCCAGCAGCGTCTCCCCTTCCTCTGGAAACACCATATATTTT. As protein: CASSVSPSSGNTIYF. This sequence joins TRBV9 and TRBJ1-3, with D unclear. The CDR3 is made up of 15 amino acids. Trimming removed 2 bases from V and 0 bases from J, with 9 bases in between. The germline V gene encodes CDR1 SGDLS and CDR2 YYNGEE.

This sequence joins TRBV7-3 and TRBJ2-6; TRBD1 might be the D (6 bases). V gave up 4 bases and J gave up 0 bases, with 22 bases separating them. The CDR3 length is 20 residues. Germline V gene data show CDR1 as SGHTA and CDR2 as FQGTGA. In DNA form, the CDR3 reads TGTGCCAGCAGCTCCCCTATATGGGGGCAGGGCCCCTCTGGGGCCAACGTCCTGACTTTC. Translated, it gives CASSSPIWGQGPSGANVLTF. Using reference TRBV7-3 and TRBJ2-6 for the parts outside the CDR3, the full variable domain is GAGVSQTPSNKVTEKGKYVELRCDPISGHTALYWYRQSLGQGPEFLIYFQGTGAADDSGLPNDRFFAVRPEGSVSTLKIQRTERGDSAVYLCASSSPIWGQGPSGANVLTFGAGSRLTVL.

The V gene is TRBV19, the J gene TRBJ2-3; 7 bases are shared with TRBD2. Trimming cost V 3 bases and J 2 bases; bases outside gene matches: 11. The CDR3 covers 17 residues. CDR1 is LNHDA and CDR2 is SQIVND in the germline V gene (reference sequence). The CDR3 nucleotides read TGTGCCAGTAGTATGCGACTAGCCCGCCGATCCACAGATACGCAGTATTTT. Residues: CASSMRLARRSTDTQYF.

The V call is TRBV19, the J call TRBJ2-5; D might be TRBD1 (5 bases). The CDR3 is made up of 14 amino acids. V was shortened by 5 bases and J by 2 bases, with 12 bases between the two germline ends. The germline V gene encodes CDR1 LNHDA and CDR2 SQIVND (reference sequence). The CDR3 sequence is CASSASQVQETQYF. CDR3 nucleotides: TGTGCCAGTAGTGCGTCACAGGTTCAAGAGACCCAGTACTTC.

This chain links TRBV11-3 with TRBJ1-6, with D possibly matching TRBD1 (5 bases). V was pared by 9 bases and J by 9 bases, with 18 bases between. CDR3 length: 14 amino acids. CDR1 and CDR2 from the germline V gene are SGHNT and YENEEA. The CDR3 coding sequence is TGTGCCAGTGGGGACTCTTTGGGGGGTTCACCCCTCCACTTT. As protein: CASGDSLGGSPLHF. Full variable domain (rest looked up from reference TRBV11-3 and TRBJ1-6): EAGVVQSPRYKIIEKKQPVAFWCNPISGHNTLYWYLQNLGQGPELLIRYENEEAVDDSQLPKDRFSAERLKGVDSTLKIQPAELGDSAVYLCASGDSLGGSPLHFGNGTRLTVT.

This clone was counted a single time. This sequence joins TRBV7-9 and TRBJ2-2, with 9 bases that match TRBD2. The J segment lost 1 base and the V segment lost 6 bases, leaving 3 bases of the junction unmatched. Germline V gene data show CDR1 as SEHNR and CDR2 as FQNEAQ (reference sequence). This CDR3 has 15 amino acids. CDR3 region: CASSFSGRNTGELFF. Here the CDR3 DNA reads TGTGCCAGCAGTTTTAGCGGGAGGAACACCGGGGAGCTGTTTTTT.

The DNA of the CDR3 is TGTGCCAGCAGAAACACGACTAGCGGTACCTACAATGAGCAGTTCTTC. It codes for CASRNTTSGTYNEQFF. V usage is TRBV6-6 and J usage is TRBJ2-1, with 9 positions matching TRBD2. Germline loops: CDR1 MNHNY, CDR2 SVGAGI (reference sequence). V was clipped by 6 bases and J by 2 bases; unmatched bases: 8. This CDR3 contains 16 residues.

The genes are TRBV2 and TRBJ2-7, with TRBD2 matching over 8 bases. The CDR3 is made up of 14 amino acids. With V trimmed by 7 bases and J by 4 bases, 9 bases remained unmatched. The germline V gene encodes CDR1 SNHLY and CDR2 FYNNEI. CDR3 region: CASTQLAEEYEQYF. CDR3 sequence (DNA): TGTGCCAGCACCCAACTAGCGGAAGAGTACGAGCAGTACTTC.

This chain links TRBV25-1 with TRBJ2-5, with D unresolved. Germline V gives CDR1 MGHDK, CDR2 SYGVNS. The CDR3 totals 15 residues. V was cut by 3 bases and J by 1 base, with 12 bases left in between. CDR3 sequence (DNA): TGTGCCAGCAGTGATGAAGTAGGCACCCAAGAGACCCAGTACTTC. As protein: CASSDEVGTQETQYF.

V and J are TRBV13 and TRBJ2-1; D is undetermined. Germline loops: CDR1 PRHDT, CDR2 FYEKMQ (reference sequence). The V and J ends lost 5 bases and 9 bases respectively, with 20 bases between them. This CDR3 has 15 amino acids. The CDR3 DNA reads TGTGCCAGCAGCGAAACCGGGTTCCAAGGTGGTGAGCAGTTCTTC. Residues: CASSETGFQGGEQFF.

This chain joins TRBV7-6 and TRBJ1-1; weak D call: TRBD1 (5 bases). Per the germline V gene, CDR1 is SGHVS and CDR2 is FNYEAQ. This CDR3 comprises 14 residues. V was cut by 4 bases and J by 4 bases, with 13 bases left in between. The CDR3 region has the DNA TGTGCCAGCAGCTCATCCCGGGGCCGCACTGAAGCTTTCTTT. It is translated as CASSSSRGRTEAFF.